The clone carrying this T cell receptor beta chain has only one observation. Its antigen is not identified. This sample is drawn from a study of cytomegalovirus exposure and HLA in healthy donors. Study conclusions and caveats: A later analysis linked a missense variant in DCLRE1C to the trimming of TCR beta V and J genes.

The primer mix had 60 Vbeta and 13 Jbeta primers. Profiling relied on immunoSEQ multiplex PCR, and the TCRdb table lists in-frame clones only, not all of them. The data contain nearly 200,000 clones, 77% of them singletons. CDR1 is MNHEY and CDR2 is SVGAGI in the germline V gene. V shed 3 bases and J 9 bases; nucleotides not matched to a gene: 4. CDR3 length equals 12 residues. Material: PBMCs. This chain links TRBV6-5 with TRBJ2-5; 7 bases line up with TRBD2. The sequence was collected from a woman younger than 45 in good health and CMV-seropositive. The CDR3, as DNA: TGTGCCAGCAGTTATTATGGGGGGGCCCAGTACTTC. It codes for CASSYYGGAQYF.